This entry lists 7 T cell receptor beta chains sequenced from one sample in a study of blood T cell repertoires in COVID-19. The data were produced by immunoSEQ multiplex PCR, yet TCRdb's version contains in-frame clones alone and is incomplete. In the table there are around 120,000 clones, about 90% of which are singletons. What was sequenced was peripheral blood. The source of these receptors is a man aged 70-80 years who had recovered from COVID-19.

This chain links TRBV5-1 with TRBJ1-5; 9 positions agree with TRBD1. CDR3 size: 15 residues. Germline V gene sequence: CDR1 SGHRS, CDR2 YFSETQ. V trimming: 0 bases; J trimming: 7 bases; junction bases outside the gene matches: 5. The CDR3 DNA reads as TGCGCCAGCAGCTTGGATGGACAGGGGAACCAGCCCCAGCATTTT. Amino acid sequence: CASSLDGQGNQPQHF.

The chain employs TRBV2 and TRBJ2-7; D perhaps matches TRBD2 (6 bases). The V gene's germline CDR1 is SNHLY and CDR2 FYNNEI. V gave up 6 bases and J gave up 4 bases, with 10 bases separating them. The CDR3 contains 12 residues. CDR3 coding DNA: TGTGCCAGCAGGAATAGCGGTTACGAGCAGTACTTC. Translated, it gives CASRNSGYEQYF.

The chain combines TRBV4-1 with TRBJ1-5; 8 bases agree with TRBD1. The CDR3 is 15 amino acids. In germline, CDR1 is MGHRA, CDR2 YSYEKL. Unmatched junction bases numbered 6, after V lost 3 bases and J lost 5 bases. For the CDR3, the DNA is TGCGCCAGCAGCCAGGGAACAGGGGGTCATCAGCCCCAGCATTTT. Translating gives CASSQGTGGHQPQHF.

The chain employs TRBV7-2 and TRBJ2-7; TRBD1 agrees at 12 bases. Trimming took 7 bases from V and 6 from J; bases not matched to a gene: 10. The CDR3 totals 15 residues. Germline V lookup: CDR1 SGHTA, CDR2 FQGNSA. The CDR3 DNA reads TGTGCCAGCACCCTGTGGGGACAGGGGGCCTCCGAGCAGTACTTC. Encoded protein: CASTLWGQGASEQYF.

The gene calls are TRBV10-3 and TRBJ1-4, with 8 bases lining up with TRBD1. The CDR3 totals 17 residues. V trimming: 6 bases; J trimming: 8 bases; junction bases outside the gene matches: 17. Germline V gene lookup returns CDR1 ENHRY and CDR2 SYGVKD. CDR3 in DNA: TGTGCCATCAGAGCCTCCCAACCGGACAGGGAGAACGAAAAACTGTTTTTT. This encodes CAIRASQPDRENEKLFF.

This chain links TRBV24-1 with TRBJ2-5, with D possibly being TRBD2 (7 bases). This CDR3 has 13 residues. V was pared by 12 bases and J by 2 bases, with 15 bases between. The germline V gene has CDR1 KGHDR and CDR2 SFDVKD. CDR3 nucleotides: TGTGCCTGCTCGGGGGGCTGGCAAGAGACCCAGTACTTC. It encodes CACSGGWQETQYF.

The chain links TRBV5-6 to TRBJ1-4, with D possibly TRBD1 on 6 matching bases. CDR3 size: 17 residues. Germline CDR1 and CDR2: SGHDT and YYEEEE. Trimming left V 0 bases short and J 0 bases short, with 12 bases between. CDR3 nucleotide sequence: TGTGCCAGCAGCTTGGAAGGGGGGGCAGCAACTAATGAAAAACTGTTTTTT. It is translated as CASSLEGGAATNEKLFF. Full variable domain (remainder filled in from reference TRBV5-6 and TRBJ1-4): DAGVTQSPTHLIKTRGQQVTLRCSPKSGHDTVSWYQQALGQGPQFIFQYYEEEERQRGNFPDRFSGHQFPNYSSELNVNALLLGDSALYLCASSLEGGAATNEKLFFGSGTQLSVL.